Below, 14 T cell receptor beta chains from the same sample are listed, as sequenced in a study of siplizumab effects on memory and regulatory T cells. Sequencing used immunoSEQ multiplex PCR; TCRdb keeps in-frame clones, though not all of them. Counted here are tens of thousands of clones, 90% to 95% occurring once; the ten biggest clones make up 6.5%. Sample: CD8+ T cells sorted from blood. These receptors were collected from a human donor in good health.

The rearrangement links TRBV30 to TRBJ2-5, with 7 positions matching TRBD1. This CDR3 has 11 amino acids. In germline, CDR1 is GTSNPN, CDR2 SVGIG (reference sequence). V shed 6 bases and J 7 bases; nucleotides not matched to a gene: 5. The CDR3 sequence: CACGTVATQYF. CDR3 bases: TGTGCCTGCGGGACAGTGGCGACCCAGTACTTC.

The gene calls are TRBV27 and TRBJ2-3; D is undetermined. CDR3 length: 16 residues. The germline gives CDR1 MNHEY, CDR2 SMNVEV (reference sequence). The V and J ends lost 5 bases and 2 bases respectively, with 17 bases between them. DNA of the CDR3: TGTGCCAGCAGTCACCTCTCCGGGCAGGACACAGATACGCAGTATTTT. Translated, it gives CASSHLSGQDTDTQYF.

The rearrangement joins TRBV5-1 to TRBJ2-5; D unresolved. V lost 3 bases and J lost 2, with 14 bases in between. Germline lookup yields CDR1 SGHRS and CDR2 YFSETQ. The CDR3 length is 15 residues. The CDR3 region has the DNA TGCGCCAGCAGCTCACCCTCGACGGAGCAAGAGACCCAGTACTTC. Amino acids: CASSSPSTEQETQYF.

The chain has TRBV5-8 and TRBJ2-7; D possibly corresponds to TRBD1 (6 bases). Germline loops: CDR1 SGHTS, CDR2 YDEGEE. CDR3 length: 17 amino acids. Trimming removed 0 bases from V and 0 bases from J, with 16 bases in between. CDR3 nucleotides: TGTGCCAGCAGCTTGGCCTGGAATACAGGGAGCTCCTACGAGCAGTACTTC. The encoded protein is CASSLAWNTGSSYEQYF.

Written as DNA, the CDR3 is TGTGCCAGCAGCTTGCAGGGGAGGGGTGCTAATGAAAAACTGTTTTTT. As protein: CASSLQGRGANEKLFF. The V gene is TRBV7-9, the J gene TRBJ1-4, with D possibly matching TRBD1 (6 bases). The germline gives CDR1 SEHNR, CDR2 FQNEAQ (reference sequence). V was cut by 3 bases and J by 3 bases, with 14 bases left in between. There are 16 residues in the CDR3.

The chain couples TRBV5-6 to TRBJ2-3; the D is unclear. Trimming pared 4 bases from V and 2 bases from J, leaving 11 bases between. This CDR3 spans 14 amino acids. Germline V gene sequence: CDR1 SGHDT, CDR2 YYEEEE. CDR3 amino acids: CASSLPLNTDTQYF. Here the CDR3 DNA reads TGTGCCAGCAGCCTTCCACTTAACACAGATACGCAGTATTTT.

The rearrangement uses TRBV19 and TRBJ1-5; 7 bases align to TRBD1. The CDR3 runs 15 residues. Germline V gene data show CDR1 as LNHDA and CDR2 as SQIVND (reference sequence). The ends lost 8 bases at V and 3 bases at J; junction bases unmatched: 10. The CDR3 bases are TGTGCCAGTCTTAGACAGGGCAGCGCCAATCAGCCCCAGCATTTT. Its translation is CASLRQGSANQPQHF.

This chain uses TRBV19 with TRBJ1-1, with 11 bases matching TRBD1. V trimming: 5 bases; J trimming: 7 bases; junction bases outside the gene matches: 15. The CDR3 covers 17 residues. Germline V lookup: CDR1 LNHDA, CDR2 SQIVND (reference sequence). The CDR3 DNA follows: TGTGCCAGTAGTCGGGGAGGGACAGGGGGACCGGAACTTGAAGCTTTCTTT. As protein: CASSRGGTGGPELEAFF.

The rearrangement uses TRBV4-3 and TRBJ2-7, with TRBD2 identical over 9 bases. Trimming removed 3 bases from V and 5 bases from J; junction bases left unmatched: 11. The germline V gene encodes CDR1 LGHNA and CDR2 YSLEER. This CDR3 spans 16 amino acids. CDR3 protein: CASSHSRLAGNNEQYF. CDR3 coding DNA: TGCGCCAGCAGCCACTCTCGGCTAGCGGGAAACAACGAGCAGTACTTC.

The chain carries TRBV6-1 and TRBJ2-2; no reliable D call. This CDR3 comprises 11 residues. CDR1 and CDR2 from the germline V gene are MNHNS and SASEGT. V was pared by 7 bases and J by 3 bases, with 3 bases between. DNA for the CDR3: TGTGCCAGCAAGTACACCGGGGAGCTGTTTTTT. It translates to CASKYTGELFF.

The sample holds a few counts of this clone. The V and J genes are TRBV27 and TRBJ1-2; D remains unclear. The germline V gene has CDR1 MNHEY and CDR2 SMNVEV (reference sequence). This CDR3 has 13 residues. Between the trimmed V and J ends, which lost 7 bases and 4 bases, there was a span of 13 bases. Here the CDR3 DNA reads TGTGCCAGCACCGCAGGAGAATCCTATGGCTACACCTTC. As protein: CASTAGESYGYTF.

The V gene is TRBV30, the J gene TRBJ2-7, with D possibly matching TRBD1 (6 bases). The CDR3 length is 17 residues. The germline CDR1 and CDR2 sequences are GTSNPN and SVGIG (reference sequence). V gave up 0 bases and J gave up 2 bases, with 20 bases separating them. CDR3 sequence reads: CAWSVGPQQGTPYEQYF. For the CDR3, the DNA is TGTGCCTGGAGTGTGGGCCCCCAGCAGGGGACCCCCTACGAGCAGTACTTC.

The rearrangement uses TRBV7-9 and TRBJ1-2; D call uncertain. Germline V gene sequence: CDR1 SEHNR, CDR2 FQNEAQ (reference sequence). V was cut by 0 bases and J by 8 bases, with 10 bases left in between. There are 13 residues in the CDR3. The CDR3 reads CASSLAPGEGYTF. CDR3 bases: TGTGCCAGCAGCTTAGCCCCAGGTGAGGGCTACACCTTC. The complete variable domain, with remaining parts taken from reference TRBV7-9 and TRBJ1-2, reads DTGVSQNPRHKITKRGQNVTFRCDPISEHNRLYWYRQTLGQGPEFLTYFQNEAQLEKSRLLSDRFSAERPKGSFSTLEIQRTEQGDSAMYLCASSLAPGEGYTFGSGTRLTVV.

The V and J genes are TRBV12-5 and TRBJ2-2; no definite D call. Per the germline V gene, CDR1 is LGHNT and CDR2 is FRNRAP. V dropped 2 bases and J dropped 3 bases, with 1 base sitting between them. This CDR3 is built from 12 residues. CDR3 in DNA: TGTGCTAGTGGTTTGCACACCGGGGAGCTGTTTTTT. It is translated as CASGLHTGELFF.